These 12 T cell receptor beta chains came from one sample sequenced in a study of OX40 agonist ivuxolimab in advanced cancers. Assay used: immunoSEQ multiplex PCR; TCRdb lists only in-frame clones, some missing. Here the sample spans fewer than 80,000 clones, 75% to 80% being singletons. Source: CD4+ or CD8+ T cells sorted from blood, taken in a trial of the OX40 agonist ivuxolimab. Receptors originate from an adult with an advanced solid tumor such as melanoma, head and neck, liver or kidney cancer.

The chain links TRBV30 to TRBJ1-4; maybe TRBD1 (5 bases). Germline V CDR1 and CDR2: GTSNPN, SVGIG (reference sequence). V was clipped by 0 bases and J by 4 bases, with 9 bases between them. The CDR3 has 14 amino acids. CDR3: CAWSVSGNNEKLFF. CDR3 bases: TGTGCCTGGAGTGTATCAGGGAATAATGAAAAACTGTTTTTT.

The rearrangement joins TRBV19 to TRBJ2-7; D is undetermined. The length of the CDR3 is 12 residues. Trimming left V 5 bases short and J 4 bases short, with 9 bases between. CDR1 is LNHDA, CDR2 SQIVND, per germline (reference sequence). The chain's CDR3 is CASSLDHYEQYF. The CDR3 nucleotides read TGTGCCAGTAGTCTGGACCATTACGAGCAGTACTTC.

V usage is TRBV28 and J usage is TRBJ2-5; 8 nucleotides agree with TRBD1. Germline values: CDR1 MDHEN, CDR2 SYDVKM. The V and J ends lost 7 bases and 2 bases, in that order; junction bases with no gene match: 9. The CDR3 runs 15 residues. The CDR3 protein is CASTKTGTGQETQYF. The DNA of the CDR3 is TGTGCCAGCACCAAAACCGGGACAGGACAAGAGACCCAGTACTTC.

This sequence joins TRBV10-1 and TRBJ2-3; D is unresolved. Germline values: CDR1 WNHNN, CDR2 SYGVQD (reference sequence). The CDR3 sequence is 13 residues long. The ends were cut back, 2 bases at V and 1 base at J, with 4 bases in the middle. The CDR3 DNA is TGCGCCAGCAGTGAGGCCGGCACAGATACGCAGTATTTT. It translates to CASSEAGTDTQYF.

This clone was seen a few times. The chain combines TRBV6-1 with TRBJ2-7, with D uncertain. V was cut by 1 base and J by 12 bases, with 16 bases left in between. This CDR3 is built from 13 residues. Germline V lookup: CDR1 MNHNS, CDR2 SASEGT. The CDR3 DNA reads TGTGCCAGCAGTGAAGGTATCGGGCAGGTTGGGTACTTC. This translates into CASSEGIGQVGYF.

This chain links TRBV30 with TRBJ2-3, with D perhaps TRBD2 (5 bases). From germline, CDR1 is GTSNPN and CDR2 SVGIG (reference sequence). The CDR3 length is 14 residues. V was pared by 4 bases and J by 4 bases, with 15 bases between. The CDR3: CAWIESGSADTQYF. For the CDR3, the DNA is TGTGCCTGGATCGAATCTGGGAGTGCAGATACGCAGTATTTT.

The chain uses TRBV7-9 and TRBJ2-5, with 8 bases fitting TRBD2. Per the germline V gene, CDR1 is SEHNR and CDR2 is FQNEAQ (reference sequence). Unmatched junction bases numbered 4, after V lost 3 bases and J lost 4 bases. The CDR3 is 14 residues long. The CDR3 region is CASSFGTSGETQYF. Written as DNA, the CDR3 is TGTGCCAGCAGCTTCGGGACTAGTGGAGAGACCCAGTACTTC.

This clone has more than one count but fewer than ten. The chain joins TRBV2 to TRBJ1-1, with D perhaps TRBD1 (6 bases). The germline V gene has CDR1 SNHLY and CDR2 FYNNEI. This CDR3 spans 14 amino acids. V was cut by 8 bases and J by 8 bases, with 21 bases left in between. The CDR3 spells CASAIVRGPGEAFF. CDR3 bases: TGTGCCAGCGCGATTGTCAGGGGACCTGGGGAAGCTTTCTTT.

V and J are TRBV7-3 and TRBJ2-5; D ambiguous. The germline V gene has CDR1 SGHTA and CDR2 FQGTGA. The V end lost 2 bases, the J end lost 9 bases, and 13 bases lay between the germline ends. The CDR3 is 13 amino acids. CDR3 sequence (DNA): TGTGCCAGCAGCTTATCTGGACCCAGTGCCCAGTACTTC. Protein sequence: CASSLSGPSAQYF.

The chain joins TRBV6-6 to TRBJ1-1; D is unresolved. The CDR3 covers 14 residues. Germline V gene data show CDR1 as MNHNY and CDR2 as SVGAGI (reference sequence). The V gene lost 2 bases and the J gene lost 4 bases, with 11 bases spanning the gap. The CDR3 reads CASSYPKDGTEAFF. The CDR3 DNA reads as TGTGCCAGCAGTTACCCGAAGGATGGCACTGAAGCTTTCTTT.

This chain joins TRBV20-1 and TRBJ1-1; D remains ambiguous. This CDR3 spans 11 amino acids. CDR1 DFQATT and CDR2 SNEGSKA come from the germline V gene (reference sequence). V was trimmed by 3 bases and J by 5 bases, leaving 7 bases between them. The CDR3 DNA follows: TGCAGTGCTAGGGTGGCGACTGAAGCTTTCTTT. The encoded protein is CSARVATEAFF.

The chain combines TRBV5-5 with TRBJ1-2, with D possibly TRBD1 on 6 matching bases. Between the trimmed V and J ends, which lost 0 bases and 4 bases, there was a span of 10 bases. The germline V gene has CDR1 SGHKS and CDR2 YYEKEE (reference sequence). This CDR3 has 14 amino acids. The CDR3 region is CASSLAGGSYGYTF. CDR3 DNA sequence: TGTGCCAGCAGCTTGGCCGGGGGCAGCTATGGCTACACCTTC.